The clone carrying this T cell receptor (beta chain) was picked up a small number of times. Its specificity is not known. V shed 6 bases, J shed 5 bases, and the junction held 6 bases outside the gene matches. The CDR3 has 13 amino acids. Germline V gene lookup returns CDR1 KGHSH and CDR2 LQKENI. All of the isolated RNA was reverse transcribed, so expressed TCRB transcripts were sequenced. Only in-frame clones appear in the TCRdb table, and some are missing; sequencing was by immunoSEQ multiplex PCR. Found here are 150,000 to 200,000 clones, roughly 60% of them singletons; the top ten hold roughly 0.095%. The source of the sample is a study of beta chain features in type 1 diabetes. Study context: All of the samples together had some 110 million sorted cells examined. Whole-study findings and limits: Researchers cautioned that cDNA sequencing could over-represent cells with high TCR expression. TCRB CDR3s from Type 1 diabetes patients were moderately but significantly shorter in all four CD4+ subsets. PCR might pick shorter templates more often, in the same way for patients and controls.

Sample: naive CD4+ T cells from blood. V is TRBV18 and J is TRBJ1-1; 7 bases are shared with TRBD1. The receptor was isolated from a man under 40 with type 1 diabetes. The CDR3 coding sequence is TGTGCCAGCTCGCGGGGACAGAGTACTGAAGCTTTCTTT. Translation: CASSRGQSTEAFF.